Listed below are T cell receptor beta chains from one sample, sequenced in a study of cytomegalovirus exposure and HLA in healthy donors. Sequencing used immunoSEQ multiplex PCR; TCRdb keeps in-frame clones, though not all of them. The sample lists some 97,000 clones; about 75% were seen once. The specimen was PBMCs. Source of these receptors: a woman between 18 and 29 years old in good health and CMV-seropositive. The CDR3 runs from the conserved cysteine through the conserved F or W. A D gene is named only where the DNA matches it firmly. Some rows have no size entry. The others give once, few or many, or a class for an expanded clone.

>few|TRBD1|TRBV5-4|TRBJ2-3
CASSLQIDRATDTQYF
TGTGCCAGCAGCTTACAGATAGACAGGGCTACAGATACGCAGTATTTT
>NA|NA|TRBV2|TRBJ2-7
CASSGATDYEQYF
TGTGCCAGCAGTGGGGCGACAGACTACGAGCAGTACTTC
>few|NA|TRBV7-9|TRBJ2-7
CASSSYSAGYEQYF
TGTGCCAGCAGCTCTTACTCGGCGGGATACGAGCAGTACTTC
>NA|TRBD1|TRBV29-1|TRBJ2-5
CSVDGDRGGETQYF
TGCAGCGTTGATGGGGACAGGGGCGGCGAGACCCAGTACTTC
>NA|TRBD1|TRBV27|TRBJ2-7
CASSIRQGGEQYF
TGTGCCAGCAGTATCCGACAGGGTGGCGAGCAGTACTTC
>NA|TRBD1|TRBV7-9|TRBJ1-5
CASSPGTVYSNQPQHF
TGTGCCAGCAGTCCCGGGACAGTTTATAGCAATCAGCCCCAGCATTTT
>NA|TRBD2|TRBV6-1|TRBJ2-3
CASSEEPLAGGTDTQYF
TGTGCCAGCAGTGAAGAGCCCCTAGCGGGCGGCACAGATACGCAGTATTTT
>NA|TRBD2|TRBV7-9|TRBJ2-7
CASSERTSRGEQYF
TGTGCCAGCAGCGAAAGGACTAGTCGAGGCGAGCAGTACTTC
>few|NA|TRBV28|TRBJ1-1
CASTPRAVNTEAFF
TGTGCCAGCACTCCTCGAGCGGTGAACACTGAAGCTTTCTTT
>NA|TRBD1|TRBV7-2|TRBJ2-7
CASSSDRGGSYEQYF
TGTGCCAGCAGCTCGGACAGGGGAGGCTCCTACGAGCAGTACTTC
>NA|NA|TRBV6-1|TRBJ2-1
CASAGASGENEQFF
TGTGCCAGCGCGGGGGCTAGCGGAGAAAATGAGCAGTTCTTC
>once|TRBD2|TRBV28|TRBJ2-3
CASSLGTSRSYTQYF
TGTGCCAGCAGTCTAGGGACTAGTCGGAGTTATACGCAGTATTTT
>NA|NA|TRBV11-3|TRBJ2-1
CASSPPGKSSYNEQFF
TGTGCCAGCAGTCCTCCGGGGAAGAGCTCCTACAATGAGCAGTTCTTC
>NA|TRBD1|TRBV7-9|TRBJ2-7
CASSLGQGVFIEQYF
TGTGCCAGCAGCTTAGGACAGGGAGTGTTTATCGAGCAGTACTTC
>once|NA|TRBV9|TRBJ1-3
CASSGDSYSGNTIYF
TGTGCCAGCAGTGGGGACTCTTACTCTGGAAACACCATATATTTT
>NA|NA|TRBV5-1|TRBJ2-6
CASSLSVSGANVLTF
TGCGCCAGCAGCCTCTCGGTGTCTGGGGCCAACGTCCTGACTTTC
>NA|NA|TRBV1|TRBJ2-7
CTSSHWGAATYEQYF
TGCACCAGCAGCCACTGGGGCGCGGCTACCTACGAGCAGTACTTC
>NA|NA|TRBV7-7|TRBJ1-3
CASSLGPTGSGNTIYF
TGTGCTAGCAGCTTAGGTCCTACAGGCTCTGGAAACACCATATATTTT
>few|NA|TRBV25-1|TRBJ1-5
CASSEFTSNQPQHF
TGTGCCAGCAGTGAATTTACAAGCAATCAGCCCCAGCATTTT
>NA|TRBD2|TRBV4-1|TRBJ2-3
CASSQGASGSTDTQYF
TGCGCCAGCAGCCAAGGGGCTAGCGGGTCCACAGATACGCAGTATTTT
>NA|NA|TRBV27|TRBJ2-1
CASGQGNNEQFF
TGTGCCAGCGGCCAGGGGAACAATGAGCAGTTCTTC
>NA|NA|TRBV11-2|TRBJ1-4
CASSKGGEKLFF
TGTGCCAGCAGCAAAGGAGGAGAAAAACTGTTTTTT
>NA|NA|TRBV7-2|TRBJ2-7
CASSLSLYEQYF
TGTGCCAGCAGCTTATCACTTTACGAGCAGTACTTC
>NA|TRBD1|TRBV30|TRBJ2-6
CAWSNDRAFSSGANVLTF
TGTGCCTGGAGTAACGACAGGGCTTTTAGCTCTGGGGCCAACGTCCTGACTTTC
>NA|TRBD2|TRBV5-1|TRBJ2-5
CASDKGGLAGTETQYF
TGCGCCAGCGACAAAGGAGGGCTAGCGGGTACCGAGACCCAGTACTTC
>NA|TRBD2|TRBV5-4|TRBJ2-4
CASSLVGTSGRLLGKNIQYF
TGTGCCAGCAGCTTGGTAGGGACTAGCGGGAGGCTCCTAGGCAAAAACATTCAGTACTTC
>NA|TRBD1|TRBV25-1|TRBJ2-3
CASSEYRDRVTDTQYF
TGTGCCAGCAGTGAATATAGGGACAGGGTCACAGATACGCAGTATTTT
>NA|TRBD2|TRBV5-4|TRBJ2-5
CASSPGTSGGETQYF
TGTGCCAGCAGCCCAGGGACTAGCGGGGGGGAGACCCAGTACTTC
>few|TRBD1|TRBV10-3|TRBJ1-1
CAISEDESGQGRAFF
TGTGCCATCAGTGAGGATGAATCGGGACAGGGTCGTGCTTTCTTT
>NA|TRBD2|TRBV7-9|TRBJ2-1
CASKGTSELMGNEQFF
TGTGCCAGCAAGGGGACTAGCGAACTGATGGGTAATGAGCAGTTCTTC
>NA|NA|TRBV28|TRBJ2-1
CASSLTYSGSYNEQFF
TGTGCCAGCAGTTTAACCTACTCGGGGTCCTACAATGAGCAGTTCTTC
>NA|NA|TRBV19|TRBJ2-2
CASSTRQAGELFF
TGTGCCAGTAGTACCCGACAGGCCGGGGAGCTGTTTTTT
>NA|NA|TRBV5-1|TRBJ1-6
CASGGESNSPLHF
TGCGCCAGCGGGGGGGAGTCTAATTCACCCCTCCACTTT
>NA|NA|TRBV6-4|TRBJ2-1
CASSDSITDYNEQFF
TGTGCCAGCAGTGACTCGATTACAGATTACAATGAGCAGTTCTTC
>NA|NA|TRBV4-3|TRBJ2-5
CASSQGPLAETQYF
TGCGCCAGCAGCCAAGGCCCCCTTGCGGAGACCCAGTACTTC
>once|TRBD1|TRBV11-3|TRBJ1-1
CASSRTGENTEAFF
TGTGCCAGCAGCCGGACAGGAGAAAACACTGAAGCTTTCTTT
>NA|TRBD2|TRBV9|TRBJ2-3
CASRRTSGRLDTQYF
TGTGCCAGCAGACGGACTAGCGGGAGGCTAGATACGCAGTATTTT
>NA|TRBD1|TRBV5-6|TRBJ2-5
CASSPRDSGPGTQYF
TGTGCCAGCAGCCCACGGGACAGTGGACCGGGGACCCAGTACTTC
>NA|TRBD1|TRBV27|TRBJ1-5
CASSSSTGSNQPQHF
TGTGCCAGCAGTTCATCGACAGGGTCAAATCAGCCCCAGCATTTT
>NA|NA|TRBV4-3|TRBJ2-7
CASSQLLPSWRAATYEQYF
TGCGCCAGCAGCCAACTCCTCCCGAGTTGGCGGGCGGCAACCTACGAGCAGTACTTC
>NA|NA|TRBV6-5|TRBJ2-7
CASREQAHSYEQYF
TGTGCCAGCAGAGAACAGGCTCACTCCTACGAGCAGTACTTC
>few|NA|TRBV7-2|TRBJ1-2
CASSPGRGGGPSYYTF
TGTGCCAGCAGCCCCGGGAGGGGGGGCGGGCCTAGTTATTACACCTTC
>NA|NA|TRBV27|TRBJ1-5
CASSLSAWYGPQHF
TGTGCCAGCAGTCTGTCCGCATGGTACGGGCCCCAGCATTTT
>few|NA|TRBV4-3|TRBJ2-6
CASTPSPSSGANVLTF
TGCGCCAGCACCCCAAGCCCGTCCTCTGGGGCCAACGTCCTGACTTTC
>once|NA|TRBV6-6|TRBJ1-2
CASILDPGIGYTF
TGTGCCAGCATCCTAGACCCGGGTATTGGCTACACCTTC
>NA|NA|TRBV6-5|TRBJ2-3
CASRRTLADTQYF
TGTGCCAGCAGGCGGACTCTCGCAGATACGCAGTATTTT
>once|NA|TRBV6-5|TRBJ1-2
CASSYNRGANGYTF
TGTGCCAGCAGTTACAATCGGGGGGCGAACGGCTACACCTTC
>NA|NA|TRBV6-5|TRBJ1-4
CASSYARGNEKLFF
TGTGCCAGCAGTTACGCCAGGGGTAATGAAAAACTGTTTTTT
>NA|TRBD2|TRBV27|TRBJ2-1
CASSLRTSGYNEQFF
TGTGCCAGCAGTTTAAGGACTAGCGGTTACAATGAGCAGTTCTTC
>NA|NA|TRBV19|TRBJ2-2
CASKDLLTGTNTGELFF
TGTGCCAGTAAAGACCTTTTGACAGGCACTAACACCGGGGAGCTGTTTTTT
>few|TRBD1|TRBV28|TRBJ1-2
CASSLVPRDSAYGYTF
TGTGCCAGCAGTTTAGTCCCCCGGGACAGCGCTTATGGCTACACCTTC
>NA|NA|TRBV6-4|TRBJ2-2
CASSENEATGELFF
TGTGCCAGCAGTGAGAACGAGGCCACCGGGGAGCTGTTTTTT